This T cell receptor beta chain was recovered during a study of blood T cell repertoires in COVID-19. In the study overall: Samples representing acute and convalescent COVID-19 were sourced from the United States, Italy and Spain. Sources were T cells, B-cell-depleted T cells, or PBMCs; the material itself was cDNA or gDNA.

Germline CDR1 SGHRS, CDR2 YFSETQ. This CDR3 spans 15 amino acids. The ends were cut back, 0 bases at V and 8 bases at J, with 12 bases in the middle. Authors' analysis steps: Cell counts per sample came from amplifying reference gene primers. The protocol was immunoSEQ multiplex PCR, while the TCRdb copy is restricted to in-frame clones and leaves out a portion. V, J and clone size derive from that table, while D and trimming were established from the DNA sequence. The sample has 250,000 to 350,000 clones, approximately 84% seen once. The sample was peripheral blood. This clonotype was sampled from a human donor with COVID-19, enrolled during active disease. The donor label of this sample is uncertain. V usage is TRBV5-1 and J usage is TRBJ1-6; TRBD1 might be the D (6 bases). CDR3: CASSLAGRGDSPLHF. The CDR3 region has the DNA TGCGCCAGCAGCTTGGCCGGCAGGGGCGATTCACCCCTCCACTTT.